These 3 T cell receptor beta chains came from one sample sequenced in a study of cytomegalovirus exposure and HLA in healthy donors. Primers included in the PCR were 60 Vbeta and 13 Jbeta primers. Libraries were prepared by immunoSEQ multiplex PCR; TCRdb keeps only in-frame clonotypes and omits some of them. The table has about 60,000 clones, approximately 70% seen once. The sequenced sample consisted of PBMCs. These receptors came from a woman between 55 and 75 years old in good health and CMV-seropositive.

A few counts support this clone. The V and J genes are TRBV7-2 and TRBJ1-3, with D hard to call. In germline, CDR1 is SGHTA, CDR2 FQGNSA. This CDR3 is 18 amino acids long. Trimming took off 6 bases at V and 3 bases at J, with 24 bases between the two ends. CDR3 amino acids: CASSHTSNPSSGGNTIYF. The DNA of the CDR3 is TGTGCCAGCAGTCATACATCCAACCCCTCTTCGGGTGGAAACACCATATATTTT.

V and J are TRBV13 and TRBJ2-5; weak D call: TRBD1 (6 bases). The CDR3 is 14 residues long. V lost 5 bases and J lost 2, with 12 bases in between. Germline CDR1 is PRHDT and CDR2 is FYEKMQ (reference sequence). The CDR3 here is CASSEATGQETQYF. The CDR3 nucleotides are TGTGCCAGCAGCGAAGCGACAGGTCAAGAGACCCAGTACTTC.

Only a few counts were recorded for this clone. The CDR3 DNA reads TGTGCCAGCAGCCCCCGATTGAGCAATGAGCAGTTCTTC. Its protein is CASSPRLSNEQFF. The chain is built from TRBV9 and TRBJ2-1; unclear D gene. CDR3 length: 13 amino acids. Germline values: CDR1 SGDLS, CDR2 YYNGEE. The V and J ends lost 4 bases and 6 bases respectively, with 11 bases between them.